The 21 T cell receptor beta chains given below trace back to one sample, sequenced in a study of CD4 T cells in relation to SARS-CoV-2 and coronaviruses. Method: immunoSEQ multiplex PCR; TCRdb's copy keeps in-frame clones and lacks some. The sample has approximately 59,000 clones, around 86% seen once. CD4+ T cells from unexposed donors were obtained before the COVID-19 pandemic (2011-2018). The specimen was memory CD4+ T cells from PBMCs. The receptors shown here come from a human donor in good health.

The chain combines TRBV28 with TRBJ2-1; perhaps TRBD2 as D (6 bases). The CDR3 spans 16 residues. CDR1 is MDHEN, CDR2 SYDVKM, per germline. Trimming pared 4 bases from V and 0 bases from J, leaving 13 bases between. Here the CDR3 DNA reads TGTGCCAGCAGTTCCCGGGCGGGGAGCTCCTACAATGAGCAGTTCTTC. Protein: CASSSRAGSSYNEQFF.

The chain employs TRBV5-4 and TRBJ2-7, with 7 bases aligning to TRBD1. The CDR3 sequence is 16 residues long. CDR1 and CDR2 (germline): SGHNT, YYREEE (reference sequence). J gave up 0 bases and V 4 bases, and 10 bases lay outside the gene matches. The CDR3 coding sequence is TGTGCCAGCAGCATTCGGACAGGTGTAAGCTCCTACGAGCAGTACTTC. As protein: CASSIRTGVSSYEQYF.

V and J are TRBV7-9 and TRBJ2-3; D unresolved. The V gene lost 5 bases and the J gene lost 4 bases, with 10 bases spanning the gap. The CDR3 is 13 residues long. The germline V gene encodes CDR1 SEHNR and CDR2 FQNEAQ (reference sequence). CDR3 DNA: TGTGCCAGCAGCCCCGGCGGCGCAGATACGCAGTATTTT. It is translated as CASSPGGADTQYF.

The chain joins TRBV28 to TRBJ2-1; 13 bases map to TRBD2. V was clipped by 8 bases and J by 7 bases; unmatched bases: 5. The CDR3 runs 14 residues. Germline loops: CDR1 MDHEN, CDR2 SYDVKM. The CDR3 coding sequence is TGTGCCAGCGGGACTAGCGGGGTAAGGAATGAGCAGTTCTTC. This encodes CASGTSGVRNEQFF.

The chain couples TRBV2 to TRBJ1-5, with D possibly TRBD1 on 6 matching bases. V lost 3 bases, J lost 6 bases, and 12 bases lay in between. The length of the CDR3 is 14 residues. CDR1 is SNHLY and CDR2 is FYNNEI in the germline V gene. The CDR3 DNA follows: TGTGCCAGCAGTGATCAGGGGCTAAGTCAGCCCCAGCATTTT. This sequence encodes CASSDQGLSQPQHF.

This clone occurred a few times. The chain employs TRBV18 and TRBJ1-3; the D is unclear. The CDR3 runs 18 residues. Deletions cut 6 bases from V and 1 base from J, with 22 bases between. Germline values: CDR1 KGHSH, CDR2 LQKENI. CDR3 protein: CASSLLNPVAASGNTIYF. CDR3 DNA: TGTGCCAGCTCCCTACTTAACCCGGTGGCTGCATCTGGAAACACCATATATTTT.

The V and J genes are TRBV2 and TRBJ2-7; TRBD1 agrees at 10 bases. CDR1 SNHLY and CDR2 FYNNEI come from the germline V gene. The junction had 9 bases not matched to a gene; V was cut back by 7 bases and J by 6 bases. This CDR3 is built from 14 residues. In DNA form, the CDR3 reads TGTGCCAGCATTGGGGACAGGGGATCCGGCGAGCAGTACTTC. Translated: CASIGDRGSGEQYF. The variable domain in full, completed from reference TRBV2 and TRBJ2-7, reads EPEVTQTPSHQVTQMGQEVILRCVPISNHLYFYWYRQILGQKVEFLVSFYNNEISEKSEIFDDQFSVERPDGSNFTLKIRSTKLEDSAMYFCASIGDRGSGEQYFGPGTRLTVT.

The V gene is TRBV5-1, the J gene TRBJ1-6; no clear D gene. Trimming stripped 2 bases from V and 0 bases from J, with 9 bases between. Germline lookup yields CDR1 SGHRS and CDR2 YFSETQ. This CDR3 contains 16 residues. The CDR3 here is CASSFSGSSYNSPLHF. CDR3 DNA: TGCGCCAGCAGCTTTTCGGGGAGCTCCTATAATTCACCCCTCCACTTT.

This chain links TRBV7-2 with TRBJ2-7; 7 nucleotides align to TRBD1. CDR1 and CDR2 (germline): SGHTA, FQGNSA. This CDR3 contains 14 residues. With V trimmed by 1 base and J by 6 bases, 6 bases remained unmatched. The CDR3 loop is CASSLGGTVGEQYF. CDR3 sequence (DNA): TGTGCCAGCAGCTTAGGTGGGACAGTCGGCGAGCAGTACTTC.

The chain uses TRBV15 and TRBJ2-1; 14 positions match TRBD2. The J segment lost 9 bases and the V segment lost 3 bases, leaving 13 bases of the junction unmatched. The CDR3 runs to 18 residues. In germline, CDR1 is LNHNV, CDR2 YYDKDF (reference sequence). As DNA, the CDR3 is TGTGCCACCAGCAGGGGGACTAGCGGGAGTCGGAAAGACGGTGAGCAGTTCTTC. Protein product: CATSRGTSGSRKDGEQFF.

The chain employs TRBV7-3 and TRBJ1-2; D gene uncertain. CDR1 is SGHTA and CDR2 is FQGTGA in the germline V gene. Trimming took 4 bases from V and 8 from J, leaving 14 bases between them. There are 13 residues in the CDR3. CDR3 sequence reads: CASSSPLGEGYTF. In nucleotides, the CDR3 is TGTGCCAGCAGCTCCCCACTTGGGGAGGGCTACACCTTC.

This chain links TRBV7-9 with TRBJ1-1; D possibly corresponds to TRBD1 (6 bases). CDR1 SEHNR and CDR2 FQNEAQ come from the germline V gene (reference sequence). This CDR3 comprises 15 residues. Trimming removed 2 bases at V and 4 bases at J, with 14 bases between. The CDR3 loop is CASSLTGGRVTEAFF. CDR3 DNA: TGTGCCAGCAGCTTAACCGGGGGGCGCGTCACTGAAGCTTTCTTT. The whole variable domain, remainder taken from reference TRBV7-9 and TRBJ1-1, is DTGVSQNPRHKITKRGQNVTFRCDPISEHNRLYWYRQTLGQGPEFLTYFQNEAQLEKSRLLSDRFSAERPKGSFSTLEIQRTEQGDSAMYLCASSLTGGRVTEAFFGQGTRLTVV.

The rearrangement joins TRBV30 to TRBJ1-1; perhaps TRBD1 as D (5 bases). Germline values: CDR1 GTSNPN, CDR2 SVGIG (reference sequence). CDR3 size: 15 residues. V lost 3 bases and J 0 bases, leaving 14 bases between the germline ends. In nucleotides, the CDR3 is TGTGCCTGGAGATCCCTGGGGGTTATGAACACTGAAGCTTTCTTT. Protein: CAWRSLGVMNTEAFF.

The V and J genes are TRBV5-4 and TRBJ1-1; maybe TRBD1 (6 bases). The germline V and J ends were trimmed by 4 bases and 6 bases, with 16 bases remaining between them. Germline V gives CDR1 SGHNT, CDR2 YYREEE (reference sequence). There are 14 residues in the CDR3. CDR3 DNA: TGTGCCAGCAGCATAACAGGGTCGGCTCCTGAAGCTTTCTTT. Encoded protein: CASSITGSAPEAFF.

The chain recombines TRBV18 with TRBJ2-1; D call uncertain. V lost 3 bases to trimming and J lost 8 bases, with 8 bases between them. Germline CDR1 KGHSH, CDR2 LQKENI. The CDR3 spans 12 residues. CDR3 nucleotide sequence: TGTGCCAGCTCACCGCTAGAAGATGAGCAGTTCTTC. Translation gives CASSPLEDEQFF.

The rearrangement joins TRBV28 to TRBJ2-3, with D tentatively TRBD2 (6 bases). Trimming cost V 7 bases and J 0 bases, with 17 bases left between them. This CDR3 comprises 16 residues. Germline V gene sequence: CDR1 MDHEN, CDR2 SYDVKM. The CDR3 loop reads CASMWGDATSTDTQYF. As DNA, the CDR3 is TGTGCCAGCATGTGGGGGGACGCCACTAGCACAGATACGCAGTATTTT.

The gene calls are TRBV7-9 and TRBJ2-3; 8 nucleotides align to TRBD1. CDR3 size: 13 residues. V trimming: 5 bases; J trimming: 6 bases; junction bases outside the gene matches: 4. The germline V gene encodes CDR1 SEHNR and CDR2 FQNEAQ (reference sequence). DNA for the CDR3: TGTGCCAGCAGCCAGGGGGCATGGGATACGCAGTATTTT. This sequence encodes CASSQGAWDTQYF.

The gene calls are TRBV3-1 (or the pseudogene TRBV3-2) and TRBJ1-4; D is undetermined. This CDR3 is built from 14 residues. Trimming took 0 bases from V and 13 from J, leaving 15 bases between them. CDR1 and CDR2 from the germline V gene are LGHDT and YNNKEL (reference sequence). This CDR3 is CASSQDLVTALLFF. The DNA of the CDR3 is TGTGCCAGCAGCCAAGATCTTGTTACGGCGCTACTGTTTTTT.

The rearrangement joins TRBV19 to TRBJ2-5; 12 bases are shared with TRBD2. The J segment lost 1 base and the V segment lost 5 bases, leaving 8 bases of the junction unmatched. CDR1 and CDR2 (germline): LNHDA, SQIVND (reference sequence). CDR3 size: 17 residues. Here the CDR3 reads CASSSSPGLAGQETQYF. Written as DNA, the CDR3 is TGTGCCAGTAGTTCCTCGCCGGGACTAGCGGGCCAAGAGACCCAGTACTTC.

This chain connects TRBV27 to TRBJ1-5; TRBD1 agrees at 7 bases. V was clipped by 4 bases and J by 7 bases; unmatched bases: 7. Germline V gene data show CDR1 as MNHEY and CDR2 as SMNVEV (reference sequence). The CDR3 is 14 residues long. Here the CDR3 DNA reads TGTGCCAGCAGTTCGCAGGGGGGGGGACAGCCCCAGCATTTT. Translating it yields CASSSQGGGQPQHF.

Written as DNA, the CDR3 is TGTGCCAGCAGCTTAGATAGATTAGCGGGATCCTATGGGACCGGGGAGCTGTTTTTT. Its protein is CASSLDRLAGSYGTGELFF. This sequence joins TRBV7-9 and TRBJ2-2; the match to TRBD2 covers 8 bases. The germline CDR1 and CDR2 sequences are SEHNR and FQNEAQ (reference sequence). Germline trimming cut 1 base from V and 5 bases from J; bases unmatched to any gene: 15. CDR3 size: 19 residues.